This is a list of T cell receptor beta chains from one sample in a study of shared clonotypes between healthy human individuals. Here immunoSEQ multiplex PCR was the method, and the copy in TCRdb shows in-frame clones only, minus some. Of about 530,000 clones listed, around 96% are singletons. The specimen was naive CD4+ T cells sorted from blood. These receptors all come from a woman under 40 in good health. Each CDR3 is given with its conserved first and last residue. D genes are given only for firm matches. Only some rows state a clone size, as once, few, many or a class for expanded clones.

V	length	D	J	size	CDR3	DNA
TRBV7-9	12	.	TRBJ1-6	.	CASSNNNSPLHF	TGTGCCAGCAGTAATAATAATTCACCCCTCCACTTT
TRBV4-1	15	TRBD1	TRBJ1-4	.	CASSQLTGGNEKLFF	TGCGCCAGCAGCCAATTGACAGGGGGAAATGAAAAACTGTTTTTT
TRBV27	16	.	TRBJ1-4	.	CASSLHGSGANEKLFF	TGTGCCAGCAGTTTACATGGAAGCGGGGCTAATGAAAAACTGTTTTTT
TRBV18	13	.	TRBJ1-1	.	CASSPRQITEAFF	TGTGCCAGCTCACCCCGACAGATTACTGAAGCTTTCTTT
TRBV18	18	TRBD2	TRBJ2-1	.	CASSLPGLAGWTYNEQFF	TGTGCCAGCTCACTGCCGGGACTAGCGGGATGGACCTACAATGAGCAGTTCTTC
TRBV19	13	.	TRBJ2-5	.	CASSTVLGETQYF	TGTGCCAGTAGTACAGTCTTAGGGGAGACCCAGTACTTC
TRBV6-1	14	TRBD1	TRBJ2-3	.	CASRRQGSTDTQYF	TGTGCCAGCAGGAGACAGGGATCAACAGATACGCAGTATTTT
TRBV7-6	13	.	TRBJ2-5	.	CASSSGLQETQYF	TGTGCCAGCAGCTCGGGACTGCAAGAGACCCAGTACTTC
TRBV28	17	.	TRBJ2-3	.	CASSLATITGPTDTQYF	TGTGCCAGCAGTTTGGCAACAATTACGGGGCCCACAGATACGCAGTATTTT
TRBV5-1	15	.	TRBJ2-7	once	CASSLLTETTYEQYF	TGCGCCAGCAGCTTGCTCACAGAGACTACTTACGAGCAGTACTTC
TRBV5-1	16	TRBD1	TRBJ2-7	.	CASSLGRDRVSYEQYF	TGCGCCAGCAGCTTGGGGCGGGACAGGGTATCCTACGAGCAGTACTTC
TRBV5-6	16	TRBD2	TRBJ2-7	.	CASSAPGLAETYEQYF	TGTGCCAGCAGCGCGCCCGGACTAGCGGAGACCTACGAGCAGTACTTC
TRBV10-1	14	.	TRBJ2-7	.	CASSGVDNPYEQYF	TGCGCCAGCAGTGGGGTGGACAACCCCTACGAGCAGTACTTC
TRBV18	15	.	TRBJ1-1	.	CASSHGKGVSTEAFF	TGTGCCAGCTCGCACGGAAAGGGGGTTAGCACTGAAGCTTTCTTT
TRBV7-6	16	.	TRBJ1-2	.	CASSPLTGGPVYGYTF	TGTGCCAGCAGCCCTCTAACCGGGGGGCCGGTCTATGGCTACACCTTC
TRBV5-6	15	.	TRBJ2-6	.	CASSVRVSGANVLTF	TGTGCCAGCAGCGTCAGGGTTTCTGGGGCCAACGTCCTGACTTTC
TRBV5-1	13	.	TRBJ1-1	.	CASSARETGEAFF	TGCGCCAGCAGCGCCCGAGAGACAGGCGAAGCTTTCTTT
TRBV29-1	14	.	TRBJ1-1	.	CSVFTGRLSTEAFF	TGCAGCGTTTTTACAGGGCGATTGTCCACTGAAGCTTTCTTT
TRBV9	14	.	TRBJ2-7	.	CASSVQGSSYEQYF	TGTGCCAGCAGCGTCCAAGGGAGCTCCTACGAGCAGTACTTC
TRBV10-3	14	TRBD1	TRBJ2-7	.	CAISPGQARGEQYF	TGTGCCATCAGTCCTGGACAGGCCAGAGGCGAGCAGTACTTC
TRBV2	15	TRBD1	TRBJ2-7	.	CASRPDRGLRYEQYF	TGTGCCAGCAGGCCCGACAGGGGTCTTCGGTACGAGCAGTACTTC
TRBV27	15	.	TRBJ1-5	.	CASSGGVPTTQPQHF	TGTGCCAGCAGTGGAGGGGTCCCAACCACTCAGCCCCAGCATTTT
TRBV28	15	TRBD2	TRBJ2-1	.	CASSLWREAGNEQFF	TGTGCCAGCAGTTTATGGCGGGAGGCCGGCAATGAGCAGTTCTTC
TRBV28	18	TRBD2	TRBJ2-1	.	CASRGLAGGLPLGNEQFF	TGTGCCAGCAGGGGACTAGCGGGAGGGCTCCCGTTGGGCAATGAGCAGTTCTTC
TRBV6-7	18	TRBD2	TRBJ2-5	.	CASSRTVSSGRVEETQYF	TGTGCCAGCAGCCGGACCGTCTCTAGCGGGAGAGTTGAAGAGACCCAGTACTTC